The 23 T cell receptor beta chains listed next were all sequenced from one sample in a study of T cell changes during pregnancy in multiple sclerosis. The repertoire was sequenced with immunoSEQ multiplex PCR; TCRdb's copy has only in-frame clones and lacks some. The sample contains approximately 85,000 clones, roughly nine tenths of which appear only once. The sample in question was peripheral blood, obtained in the first trimester of pregnancy. The receptors were sampled from a female donor with multiple sclerosis, enrolled in a pregnancy study.

The V and J genes are TRBV4-1 and TRBJ2-1, with TRBD2 matching 11 bases. V gave up 6 bases and J gave up 7 bases; unmatched junction bases: 11. The V gene's germline CDR1 is MGHRA and CDR2 YSYEKL. The CDR3 spans 16 residues. The CDR3 DNA sequence: TGCGCCAGCAGACCCACGACTAGCGGGACCCCGAATGAGCAGTTCTTC. As protein: CASRPTTSGTPNEQFF.

This chain connects TRBV5-1 to TRBJ1-2, with 7 bases that match TRBD1. The CDR3 sequence is 14 residues long. The V gene's germline CDR1 is SGHRS and CDR2 YFSETQ. With V trimmed by 0 bases and J by 3 bases, 2 bases remained unmatched. In DNA form, the CDR3 reads TGCGCCAGCAGCTTGGGTACAGGGGACTATGGCTACACCTTC. It is translated as CASSLGTGDYGYTF.

The chain employs TRBV29-1 and TRBJ2-1, with 12 bases that match TRBD2. CDR3 length: 12 amino acids. The J segment lost 13 bases and the V segment lost 4 bases, leaving 5 bases of the junction unmatched. Germline V gene lookup returns CDR1 SQVTM and CDR2 ANQGSEA. The CDR3 sequence is CSVGLAGATQFF. The CDR3 nucleotides read TGCAGCGTTGGACTAGCGGGAGCCACTCAGTTCTTC.

The chain carries TRBV5-4 and TRBJ1-2, with a tentative D call TRBD1 (5 bases). From germline, CDR1 is SGHNT and CDR2 YYREEE (reference sequence). This CDR3 contains 15 residues. Trimming took 0 bases from V and 4 from J, leaving 13 bases between them. The CDR3 loop is CASSLAGREVYGYTF. CDR3 DNA: TGTGCCAGCAGCTTGGCTGGCAGGGAGGTCTATGGCTACACCTTC.

The chain recombines TRBV7-2 with TRBJ2-1; D is perhaps TRBD2 (6 bases). The CDR3 consists of 15 residues. Per the germline V gene, CDR1 is SGHTA and CDR2 is FQGNSA. V lost 5 bases to trimming and J lost 5 bases, with 16 bases between them. CDR3 DNA sequence: TGTGCCAGCAGCCTAACTAGCAATAACCACAATGAGCAGTTCTTC. It is translated as CASSLTSNNHNEQFF. Together with reference TRBV7-2 and TRBJ2-1, the CDR3 gives the full variable domain: GAGVSQSPSNKVTEKGKDVELRCDPISGHTALYWYRQSLGQGLEFLIYFQGNSAPDKSGLPSDRFSAERTGGSVSTLTIQRTQQEDSAVYLCASSLTSNNHNEQFFGPGTRLTVL.

The chain is built from TRBV9 and TRBJ1-2; D is perhaps TRBD1 (6 bases). CDR1 is SGDLS, CDR2 YYNGEE, per germline. The CDR3 totals 13 residues. V was trimmed by 4 bases and J by 5 bases, leaving 12 bases between them. The CDR3 coding sequence is TGTGCCAGCAGCACCCTCGGACAGTATGGCTACACCTTC. It is translated as CASSTLGQYGYTF.

The chain uses TRBV7-9 and TRBJ2-3; the match to TRBD1 covers 7 bases. The germline gives CDR1 SEHNR, CDR2 FQNEAQ (reference sequence). The junction had 10 bases not matched to a gene; V was cut back by 5 bases and J by 2 bases. This CDR3 spans 16 amino acids. CDR3 bases: TGTGCCAGCAGCCCCGGACAGGAGACTTACACAGATACGCAGTATTTT. Translation gives CASSPGQETYTDTQYF.

The chain joins TRBV12-2 to TRBJ1-3; the DNA was not used to check the table's D call, TRBD1. TRBV12-2 is listed as a pseudogene. The CDR3 totals 17 residues. In nucleotides, the CDR3 is TGTGCAAGTCGCTTATCCCCCAGGGCCTACTATGGAAACACCATATATTTT. Protein product: CASRLSPRAYYGNTIYF.

V is TRBV30 and J is TRBJ1-3, with D possibly TRBD1 on 5 matching bases. The CDR3 totals 14 residues. V lost 5 bases and J lost 7, with 18 bases in between. Germline values: CDR1 GTSNPN, CDR2 SVGIG (reference sequence). This chain's CDR3 is CAWAWGGRGNTIYF. CDR3 nucleotides: TGTGCCTGGGCATGGGGGGGACGTGGGAACACCATATATTTT.

V is TRBV5-3 and J is TRBJ1-1, with TRBD1 as a possible D gene (5 bases). TRBV5-3 has ORF status, its function being uncertain. This CDR3 spans 13 amino acids. Trimming shortened V by 6 bases and J by 4 bases, and 13 bases separated the two germline ends. The chain's CDR3 is CARMLEGSTEAFF. In nucleotides, the CDR3 is TGTGCCAGAATGTTGGAGGGGAGCACTGAAGCTTTCTTT.

The CDR3 bases are TGTGCCAGCAGCTTCGGTTCCCCGAACACCGGGGAGCTGTTTTTT. Its translation is CASSFGSPNTGELFF. The chain couples TRBV7-9 to TRBJ2-2; no definite D call. Trimming took 3 bases from V and 0 from J, leaving 8 bases between them. The CDR3 is made up of 15 amino acids. Germline CDR1 reads SEHNR; CDR2 reads FQNEAQ (reference sequence).

This chain connects TRBV19 to TRBJ2-3; 10 positions agree with TRBD2. The CDR3 consists of 16 residues. Per the germline V gene, CDR1 is LNHDA and CDR2 is SQIVND (reference sequence). J was trimmed by 4 bases and V by 3 bases; bases with no gene match: 7. CDR3 nucleotides: TGTGCCAGTAGTATTGTGCTAGCGGGAGTCCCAGATACGCAGTATTTT. This sequence encodes CASSIVLAGVPDTQYF. Drawing the rest from reference TRBV19 and TRBJ2-3, the complete variable domain is DGGITQSPKYLFRKEGQNVTLSCEQNLNHDAMYWYRQDPGQGLRLIYYSQIVNDFQKGDIAEGYSVSREKKESFPLTVTSAQKNPTAFYLCASSIVLAGVPDTQYFGPGTRLTVL.

The chain recombines TRBV4-3 with TRBJ2-5; D is undetermined. V lost 1 base and J 3 bases, leaving 9 bases between the germline ends. The CDR3 length is 14 residues. Germline assignment: CDR1 LGHNA and CDR2 YSLEER. CDR3 amino acids: CASSQARGEETQYF. CDR3 bases: TGCGCCAGCAGCCAAGCGCGCGGAGAAGAGACCCAGTACTTC.

This chain connects TRBV2 to TRBJ1-3; weak D call: TRBD1 (6 bases). Trimming left V 8 bases short and J 0 bases short, with 8 bases between. The CDR3 contains 13 residues. Germline V lookup: CDR1 SNHLY, CDR2 FYNNEI. The chain's CDR3 is CASRDTSGNTIYF. The CDR3 nucleotides read TGTGCCAGCCGGGACACCTCTGGAAACACCATATATTTT.

The V and J genes are TRBV14 and TRBJ2-5; 12 nucleotides align to TRBD1. Trimming cost V 2 bases and J 5 bases; bases outside gene matches: 9. The CDR3 runs to 17 residues. Germline V gene lookup returns CDR1 SGHDN and CDR2 FVKESK. Here the CDR3 reads CASSQISGQGAFETQYF. The CDR3 bases are TGTGCCAGCAGCCAAATTTCGGGACAGGGGGCATTTGAGACCCAGTACTTC. Full variable domain (missing parts from reference TRBV14 and TRBJ2-5): EAGVTQFPSHSVIEKGQTVTLRCDPISGHDNLYWYRRVMGKEIKFLLHFVKESKQDESGMPNNRFLAERTGGTYSTLKVQPAELEDSGVYFCASSQISGQGAFETQYFGPGTRLLVL.

The rearrangement uses TRBV15 and TRBJ1-6; D not certain. This CDR3 has 14 residues. CDR1 LNHNV and CDR2 YYDKDF come from the germline V gene (reference sequence). V lost 0 bases and J lost 9, with 9 bases in between. CDR3 protein: CATSREHAGSPLHF. The CDR3 DNA is TGTGCCACCAGCAGAGAGCATGCAGGTTCACCCCTCCACTTT.

The rearrangement uses TRBV5-1 and TRBJ1-1; 10 bases agree with TRBD1. In germline, CDR1 is SGHRS, CDR2 YFSETQ. V lost 5 bases, J lost 1 base, and 11 bases stayed unmatched. CDR3 length: 17 residues. In nucleotides, the CDR3 is TGCGCCAGCAGAAGACAGGGGGCGACGGCCGGGAACACTGAAGCTTTCTTT. It yields the protein CASRRQGATAGNTEAFF.

The CDR3: CAIRGQQEDEQFF. CDR3 sequence (DNA): TGTGCCATCAGAGGACAGCAAGAGGATGAGCAGTTCTTC. V and J are TRBV10-3 and TRBJ2-1, with D possibly being TRBD1 (6 bases). This CDR3 region has 13 residues. Germline values: CDR1 ENHRY, CDR2 SYGVKD. Trimming left V 6 bases short and J 8 bases short, with 14 bases between.

The rearrangement uses TRBV7-2 and TRBJ1-5, with 7 positions matching TRBD1. Germline assignment: CDR1 SGHTA and CDR2 FQGNSA. The CDR3 sequence is 15 residues long. V shed 5 bases and J 4 bases; nucleotides not matched to a gene: 8. The CDR3 nucleotides read TGTGCCAGCAGCCACTGGACAGGCGAAAATCAGCCCCAGCATTTT. Protein: CASSHWTGENQPQHF.

The chain carries TRBV18 and TRBJ2-5; 7 bases match TRBD2. The CDR3 has 14 amino acids. V was pared by 6 bases and J by 7 bases, with 11 bases of the junction left unmatched. The germline V gene encodes CDR1 KGHSH and CDR2 LQKENI. The DNA of the CDR3 is TGTGCCAGCTCGTCCACTGGGACTACGGGGACCCAGTACTTC. This encodes CASSSTGTTGTQYF.

The chain has TRBV5-1 and TRBJ2-2; 10 bases are a match to TRBD1. Germline CDR1 reads SGHRS; CDR2 reads YFSETQ. The J segment lost 4 bases and the V segment lost 4 bases, leaving 7 bases of the junction unmatched. The CDR3 spans 16 residues. CDR3 sequence reads: CASSIDRGPTTGELFF. The CDR3 DNA follows: TGCGCCAGCAGCATCGACAGGGGGCCGACCACCGGGGAGCTGTTTTTT.

The J gene is TRBJ1-3, the V gene TRBV6-6; D may be TRBD1 (5 bases). The CDR3 is 13 residues long. Deletions cut 2 bases from V and 6 bases from J, with 8 bases between. The germline V gene has CDR1 MNHNY and CDR2 SVGAGI (reference sequence). The CDR3 spells CASSYRGKNTIYF. The CDR3 bases are TGTGCCAGCAGTTACAGGGGTAAAAACACCATATATTTT.

The genes are TRBV5-4 and TRBJ1-4, with D tentatively TRBD1 (5 bases). Per the germline V gene, CDR1 is SGHNT and CDR2 is YYREEE (reference sequence). V lost 3 bases and J 3 bases, leaving 15 bases between the germline ends. The CDR3 is 16 amino acids. The CDR3 DNA sequence: TGTGCCAGCAGCTCTTCCGGGGGATGGTCTAATGAAAAACTGTTTTTT. Translated: CASSSSGGWSNEKLFF.